What follows are 7 T cell receptor beta chains derived from one specimen sequenced in a study of shared clonotypes between healthy human individuals. CD8 cells classed as naive were CD45RO-negative and positively selected for CCR7, excluding terminally differentiated effector memory CD45RA+ cells. TCRdb's copy holds only in-frame clones and misses some; the assay was immunoSEQ multiplex PCR. The data show around 2,100,000 clones, 85% to 95% seen once. The source material was naive CD8+ T cells sorted from blood. These receptor sequences come from a man aged 18-30 years in good health.

V is TRBV9 and J is TRBJ1-2; 8 bases fit TRBD1. The germline gives CDR1 SGDLS, CDR2 YYNGEE. The CDR3 spans 16 residues. J lost 3 bases, V lost 3 bases, and 10 bases had no gene match. The CDR3 nucleotides are TGTGCCAGCAGCGGGTTCCTCGGACAGGGTCACTATGGCTACACCTTC. It specifies CASSGFLGQGHYGYTF.

About this clone itself: This specimen includes other DNA sequences encoding the same CDR3. The V call is TRBV27, the J call TRBJ1-5; D is ambiguous. Between the trimmed V and J ends, which lost 1 base and 7 bases, there was a span of 5 bases. The CDR3 consists of 12 residues. CDR1 and CDR2 (germline): MNHEY, SMNVEV (reference sequence). CDR3 sequence (DNA): TGTGCCAGCAGTTTATTAGGACAGCCCCAGCATTTT. This gives the protein CASSLLGQPQHF.

The chain has TRBV9 and TRBJ2-1; 9 bases map to TRBD2. The J segment lost 4 bases and the V segment lost 5 bases, leaving 7 bases of the junction unmatched. CDR1 is SGDLS, CDR2 YYNGEE, per germline. The CDR3 runs 15 residues. CDR3 amino acids: CASSSLAGTYNEQFF. The CDR3 DNA sequence: TGTGCCAGCAGTAGTCTAGCGGGAACGTACAATGAGCAGTTCTTC.

The chain has TRBV2 and TRBJ2-5, with TRBD2 identical over 8 bases. From germline, CDR1 is SNHLY and CDR2 FYNNEI. Trimming took 1 base from V and 3 from J; bases not matched to a gene: 4. The CDR3 spans 15 residues. The chain's CDR3 is CASSEVTSGEETQYF. CDR3 nucleotides: TGTGCCAGCAGTGAAGTTACTAGCGGCGAAGAGACCCAGTACTTC.

The chain employs TRBV6-5 and TRBJ1-2, with a weak D call TRBD1 (6 bases). There are 13 residues in the CDR3. V lost 4 bases, J lost 5 bases, and 11 bases lay in between. The germline V gene has CDR1 MNHEY and CDR2 SVGAGI. The CDR3 reads CASSSEGVYGYTF. In nucleotides, the CDR3 is TGTGCCAGCAGTTCGGAGGGGGTTTATGGCTACACCTTC.

The table lists this clone with a count of one. The chain couples TRBV19 to TRBJ2-7; maybe TRBD2 (5 bases). V lost 3 bases, J lost 1 base, and 10 bases lay in between. This CDR3 has 14 residues. CDR1 and CDR2 from the germline V gene are LNHDA and SQIVND (reference sequence). The CDR3 DNA follows: TGTGCCAGTAGTATCGGACTGGTGTCCTACGAGCAGTACTTC. Protein product: CASSIGLVSYEQYF.

This clone has just one count. J is TRBJ2-7 and V is TRBV19; D remains ambiguous. Germline lookup yields CDR1 LNHDA and CDR2 SQIVND (reference sequence). This CDR3 has 13 residues. V was cut by 8 bases and J by 2 bases, with 13 bases left in between. Here the CDR3 reads CASAAALTYEQYF. CDR3 nucleotide sequence: TGTGCCAGTGCGGCAGCACTAACCTACGAGCAGTACTTC.